A single sample is the source of the 17 T cell receptor beta chains below, sequenced in a study of T-cell memory formation after mild COVID-19. A single record per CDR3 protein comes from TCRdb applying MiXCR to the 5' RACE reads. The sample includes under 300,000 distinct CDR3 sequences, roughly 8% seen only once; the top ten take about 20%. Sample: PBMCs or a T cell subset sorted from them (not recorded which). These receptors came from a man younger than 30 who had mild COVID-19 (a few samples of this study predate the infection). Cell type and time point are not known.

The V call is TRBV18, the J call TRBJ2-7; TRBD1 matches 7 bases. Germline lookup yields CDR1 KGHSH and CDR2 LQKENI. The CDR3 consists of 14 residues. J was trimmed by 6 bases and V by 2 bases; bases with no gene match: 7. The CDR3: CASSPGTEPSEQYF. In DNA, the CDR3 is TGTGCCAGCTCACCAGGGACAGAACCCTCCGAGCAGTACTTC.

V gene TRBV7-3 combines with J gene TRBJ1-3, with 9 bases fitting TRBD1. Germline assignment: CDR1 SGHTA and CDR2 FQGTGA. After removal of 5 bases from V and 0 bases from J, the junction contained 8 bases not matched to a gene. This CDR3 contains 17 residues. The CDR3 DNA reads as TGTGCCAGCAGCCCCAAGGGACAGGGCCACTCTGGAAACACCATATATTTT. It codes for CASSPKGQGHSGNTIYF.

The chain has TRBV12-3 or TRBV12-4 and TRBJ2-3; D might be TRBD1 or TRBD2, each matching 5 bases. V was trimmed by 4 bases and J by 5 bases, leaving 13 bases between them. The CDR3 has 14 residues. This chain's CDR3 is CASSSGAEVDTQYF. CDR3 bases: TGTGCCAGCAGTTCCGGGGCAGAGGTAGATACGCAGTATTTT.

The V and J genes are TRBV7-8 and TRBJ1-5, with TRBD1 matching over 7 bases. Germline CDR1 and CDR2: SGHVS and FQNEAQ. CDR3 length equals 14 residues. Germline trimming cut 5 bases from V and 6 bases from J; bases unmatched to any gene: 7. CDR3 bases: TGTGCCAGCAGCCCCCGGACAGGCGTTCAGCCCCAGCATTTT. Protein product: CASSPRTGVQPQHF.

This rearrangement joins TRBV7-2 to TRBJ2-7; the D gene is possibly TRBD1 (6 bases). The CDR3 is 14 residues long. CDR1 is SGHTA, CDR2 FQGNSA, per germline. V was cut by 0 bases and J by 5 bases, with 11 bases left in between. In DNA, the CDR3 is TGTGCCAGCAGCTTAGCGGGGGCATTCAACGAGCAGTACTTC. It yields the protein CASSLAGAFNEQYF.

This clonotype was counted a few times. The chain has TRBV5-1 and TRBJ2-4; D gene ambiguous. This CDR3 has 13 amino acids. The V end lost 4 bases, the J end lost 3 bases, and 8 bases lay between the germline ends. Germline CDR1 SGHRS, CDR2 YFSETQ. The DNA of the CDR3 is TGCGCCAGCAGCATTTCGGACAAAAACATTCAGTACTTC. Amino acids: CASSISDKNIQYF.

The chain recombines TRBV18 with TRBJ2-3, with D tentatively TRBD1 (5 bases). Germline assignment: CDR1 KGHSH and CDR2 LQKENI. The length of the CDR3 is 14 residues. With 5 bases removed from V and 2 bases from J, the gap between germline ends came to 11 bases. The CDR3 DNA reads as TGTGCCAGCTCAACCCCAGGGCCCACAGATACGCAGTATTTT. Protein sequence: CASSTPGPTDTQYF.

This clonotype was observed a handful of times. V usage is TRBV29-1 and J usage is TRBJ2-7; D is perhaps TRBD1 (6 bases). This CDR3 is built from 16 residues. The germline V gene has CDR1 SQVTM and CDR2 ANQGSEA. V shed 3 bases and J shed 0 bases, with 18 bases lying between them. CDR3 coding DNA: TGCAGCGTTGACGGGATCGTGGACAGCGGCTCCTACGAGCAGTACTTC. Encoded protein: CSVDGIVDSGSYEQYF.

This rearrangement joins TRBV20-1 to TRBJ2-1; no reliable D call. This CDR3 is built from 11 residues. Per germline, CDR1 DFQATT and CDR2 SNEGSKA (reference sequence). The germline V and J ends were trimmed by 7 bases and 4 bases, with 8 bases remaining between them. In nucleotides, the CDR3 is TGCAGTGGAATAGGTTACAATGAGCAGTTCTTC. This gives the protein CSGIGYNEQFF.

V is TRBV6-5 and J is TRBJ1-5; D is unresolved. Germline values: CDR1 MNHEY, CDR2 SVGAGI. The V end was cut by 6 bases, the J end by 2 bases, with 8 bases between. The CDR3 runs to 13 residues. The CDR3 DNA is TGTGCCAGCAGGGGTTATGGCAATCAGCCCCAGCATTTT. Residues: CASRGYGNQPQHF.

This chain connects TRBV5-1 to TRBJ1-4; 9 bases map to TRBD1. Germline assignment: CDR1 SGHRS and CDR2 YFSETQ. The V gene end was trimmed by 9 bases and the J gene end by 7 bases; junction bases not matched to a gene: 13. This CDR3 comprises 15 residues. CDR3 sequence (DNA): TGCGCCACCGCGGTAACAGGGGGCGCGTCTGAAAAACTGTTTTTT. Translated, it gives CATAVTGGASEKLFF.

This clonotype was seen a few times. The genes are TRBV4-1 and TRBJ1-1; TRBD1 matches 7 bases. CDR1 and CDR2 (germline): MGHRA, YSYEKL. This CDR3 has 17 residues. With V trimmed by 3 bases and J by 5 bases, 15 bases remained unmatched. CDR3 loop: CASSHGRPRGRRTEAFF. The DNA of the CDR3 is TGCGCCAGCAGCCACGGACGACCTAGGGGGCGCCGAACTGAAGCTTTCTTT.

This clonotype was picked up a small number of times. The chain couples TRBV12-3 or TRBV12-4 to TRBJ2-1, with a weak D call TRBD1 (6 bases). The CDR3 totals 11 residues. The V end was cut by 6 bases, the J end by 15 bases, with 15 bases between. The CDR3 DNA follows: TGTGCCAGCAGCGCACGAGGGGGTCGGTTCTTC. This codes for CASSARGGRFF.

This clonotype was observed a few times. This chain uses TRBV6-2 or TRBV6-3 with TRBJ1-2; D is unresolved. CDR1 is MNHEY and CDR2 is SVGEGT in the germline V gene. The CDR3 is made up of 11 amino acids. V dropped 9 bases and J dropped 3 bases, with 8 bases sitting between them. The CDR3 spells CARKRDYGYTF. CDR3 coding DNA: TGTGCCAGGAAACGTGACTATGGCTACACCTTC.

This clonotype showed up many times. The rearrangement uses TRBV3-1 and TRBJ1-2; no firm D call. Germline assignment: CDR1 LGHDT and CDR2 YNNKEL (reference sequence). The CDR3 is 13 amino acids. Trimming shortened V by 0 bases and J by 7 bases, and 9 bases separated the two germline ends. The CDR3 loop is CASSQDRLGGYTF. In DNA, the CDR3 is TGTGCCAGCAGCCAAGATAGGCTTGGTGGCTACACCTTC.

There are many counts of this clonotype. The rearrangement joins TRBV20-1 to TRBJ2-7; 8 positions agree with TRBD1. Germline V gene data show CDR1 as DFQATT and CDR2 as SNEGSKA (reference sequence). CDR3 length: 13 amino acids. V shed 6 bases and J 2 bases; nucleotides not matched to a gene: 6. As DNA, the CDR3 is TGCAGTGCCGTGGACAGGGCCACCTACGAGCAGTACGTC. Translated, it gives CSAVDRATYEQYV.

There are a few counts of this clonotype. The rearrangement joins TRBV5-1 to TRBJ1-2; TRBD1 might be the D (6 bases). Germline assignment: CDR1 SGHRS and CDR2 YFSETQ. The V and J ends lost 0 bases and 5 bases respectively, with 14 bases between them. The CDR3 has 15 amino acids. The CDR3 DNA reads TGCGCCAGCAGCTTGGGAGGGGGACGGATATATGGCTACACCTTC. It yields the protein CASSLGGGRIYGYTF.